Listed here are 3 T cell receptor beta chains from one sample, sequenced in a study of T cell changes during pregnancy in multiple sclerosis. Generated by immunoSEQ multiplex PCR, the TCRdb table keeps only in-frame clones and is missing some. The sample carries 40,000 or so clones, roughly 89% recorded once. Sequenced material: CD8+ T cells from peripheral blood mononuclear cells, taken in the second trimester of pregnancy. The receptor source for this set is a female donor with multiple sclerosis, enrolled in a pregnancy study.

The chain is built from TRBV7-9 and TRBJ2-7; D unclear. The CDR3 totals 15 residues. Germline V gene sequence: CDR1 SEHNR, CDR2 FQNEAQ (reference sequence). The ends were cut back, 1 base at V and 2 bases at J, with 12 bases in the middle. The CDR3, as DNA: TGTGCCAGCAGCTTAGTTTATGAGTCTACCTACGAGCAGTACTTC. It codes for CASSLVYESTYEQYF.

The CDR3 sequence is CASSSAGGLGAFF. CDR3 in DNA: TGTGCCAGCAGTTCCGCGGGGGGGCTGGGAGCTTTCTTT. V and J are TRBV6-5 and TRBJ1-1; D possibly corresponds to TRBD1 (6 bases). This CDR3 is 13 amino acids long. The V and J ends lost 4 bases and 10 bases respectively, with 16 bases between them. Germline V gives CDR1 MNHEY, CDR2 SVGAGI.

The CDR3 protein is CASGQGNHEQYF. The CDR3 bases are TGTGCCAGTGGACAGGGGAACCACGAGCAGTACTTC. This chain connects TRBV7-9 to TRBJ2-7, with 9 nucleotides matching TRBD1. Per germline, CDR1 SEHNR and CDR2 FQNEAQ (reference sequence). Trimming cost V 9 bases and J 5 bases; bases outside gene matches: 5. The CDR3 is made up of 12 amino acids.